This T cell receptor beta chain is drawn from a study of radiation and T cells in renal cell carcinoma. Repertoires were generated with immunoSEQ multiplex PCR, while TCRdb's copy carries only in-frame clones and drops some. The top ten hold around 17% of the sample, which has approximately 150,000 clones, 86% seen once. Time point in this sample: blood 4 weeks post-SBRT, at nephrectomy. Treatment specified: 15 Gy SBRT to primary tumor, nephrectomy 4 weeks later. Clear cell pathology was present in this patient's renal cell carcinoma. Trimming left V 6 bases short and J 0 bases short, with 12 bases between. Germline CDR1 is MDHEN and CDR2 is SYDVKM. This CDR3 is built from 15 residues.

This TCR derives from a woman between 45 and 65 years old with renal cell carcinoma. The material was blood, obtained from a patient whose treatment included radiotherapy and nephrectomy. This chain connects TRBV28 to TRBJ1-3, with D perhaps TRBD1 (5 bases). CDR3 DNA: TGTGCCAGCAGCTTCGGGGCCAACTCTGGAAACACCATATATTTT. Its translation is CASSFGANSGNTIYF.